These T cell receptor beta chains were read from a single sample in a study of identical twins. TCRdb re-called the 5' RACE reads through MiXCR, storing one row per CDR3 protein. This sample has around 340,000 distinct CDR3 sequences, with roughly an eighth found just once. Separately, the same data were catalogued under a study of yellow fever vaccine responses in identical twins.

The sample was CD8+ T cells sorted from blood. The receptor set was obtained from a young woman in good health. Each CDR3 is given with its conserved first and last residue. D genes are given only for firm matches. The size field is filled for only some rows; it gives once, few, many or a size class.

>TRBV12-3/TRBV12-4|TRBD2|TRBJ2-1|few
CASSSEGLAGYNEQFF
TGTGCCAGCAGTTCCGAGGGGCTAGCGGGGTACAATGAGCAGTTCTTC
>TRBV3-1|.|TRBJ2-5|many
CASSQELEYETQYF
TGTGCCAGCAGCCAAGAACTAGAATATGAGACCCAGTACTTC
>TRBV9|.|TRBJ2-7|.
CASSRDTAYEQYF
TGTGCCAGCAGCCGGGACACAGCCTACGAGCAGTACTTC
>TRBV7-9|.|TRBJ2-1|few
CASSLGDLIRDNEQFF
TGTGCCAGCAGCTTAGGGGACTTAATAAGGGACAATGAGCAGTTCTTC
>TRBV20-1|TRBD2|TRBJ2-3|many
CSAMIPSGGAIDTQYF
TGCAGTGCTATGATACCGAGCGGGGGGGCCATAGATACGCAGTATTTT
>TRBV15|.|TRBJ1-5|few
CATSMNGPNQPQHF
TGTGCCACCAGCATGAACGGTCCCAATCAGCCCCAGCATTTT
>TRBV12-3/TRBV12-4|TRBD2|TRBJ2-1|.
CASSLGLAGGSYSEQFF
TGTGCCAGCAGTTTAGGCCTAGCGGGGGGATCCTACAGTGAGCAGTTCTTC
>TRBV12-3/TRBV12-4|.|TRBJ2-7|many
CASSLGADYEQYF
TGTGCCAGCAGCCTAGGGGCGGACTACGAGCAGTACTTC
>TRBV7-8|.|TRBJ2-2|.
CATHPGVRPRFANTGELFF
TGTGCCACCCACCCGGGAGTAAGGCCCCGTTTCGCGAACACCGGGGAGCTGTTTTTT
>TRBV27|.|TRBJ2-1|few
CASALGLAAQNEQFF
TGTGCCAGCGCCCTGGGGCTAGCTGCACAAAATGAGCAGTTCTTC
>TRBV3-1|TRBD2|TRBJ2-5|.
CASSHLPSGSYETQYF
TGTGCCAGCAGCCACCTCCCTAGCGGGAGTTATGAGACCCAGTACTTC
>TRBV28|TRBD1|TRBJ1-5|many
CASSATGNQPQHF
TGTGCCAGCAGTGCGACAGGGAATCAGCCCCAGCATTTT
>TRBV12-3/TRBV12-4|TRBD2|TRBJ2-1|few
CASSPGLAGGPSSYNEQFF
TGTGCCAGCAGTCCGGGACTAGCGGGGGGTCCGAGCTCCTACAATGAGCAGTTCTTC
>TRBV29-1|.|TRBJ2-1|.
CSVEDGLDSYNEQFF
TGCAGCGTTGAAGATGGGCTGGACTCCTACAATGAGCAGTTCTTC
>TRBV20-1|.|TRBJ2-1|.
CSARDLGLTQYNEQFF
TGCAGTGCTAGAGATCTTGGTCTAACTCAATACAATGAGCAGTTCTTC
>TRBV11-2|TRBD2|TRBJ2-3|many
CASSLGLAGLTDTQYF
TGTGCCAGCAGCTTGGGACTAGCGGGGTTGACAGATACGCAGTATTTT
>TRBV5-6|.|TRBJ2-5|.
CASSLLAWQGQETQYF
TGTGCCAGCAGCTTGCTCGCTTGGCAGGGTCAAGAGACCCAGTACTTC
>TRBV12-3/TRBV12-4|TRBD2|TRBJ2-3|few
CASSFGREIGDTQYF
TGTGCCAGCAGTTTTGGGCGGGAGATCGGTGATACGCAGTATTTT
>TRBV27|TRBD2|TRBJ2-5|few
CASSFYGGAGETQYF
TGTGCCAGCAGTTTTTACGGGGGGGCCGGGGAGACCCAGTACTTC
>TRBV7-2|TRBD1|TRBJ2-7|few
CASSPWGQAFDEQYF
TGTGCCAGCAGCCCATGGGGACAGGCCTTCGACGAGCAGTACTTC
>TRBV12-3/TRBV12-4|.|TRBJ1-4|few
CASSLGRRAAEKLFF
TGTGCCAGCAGTTTAGGAAGGAGGGCGGCTGAAAAACTGTTTTTT
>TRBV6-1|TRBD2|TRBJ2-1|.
CASTEPGLAANYNEQFF
TGTGCCAGCACCGAACCGGGACTAGCGGCGAATTACAATGAGCAGTTCTTC
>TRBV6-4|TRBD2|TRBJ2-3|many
CASSDSGGATDTQYF
TGTGCCAGCAGTGACAGCGGGGGGGCCACAGATACGCAGTATTTT
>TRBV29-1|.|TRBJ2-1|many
CSGRHRDEQFF
TGCAGCGGGCGACACCGGGATGAGCAGTTCTTC
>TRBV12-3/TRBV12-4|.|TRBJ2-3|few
CANSPYSGTDTQYF
TGTGCCAACAGCCCATATAGTGGTACAGATACGCAGTATTTT
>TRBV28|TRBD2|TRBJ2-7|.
CASTLKGLAGGSSYEQYF
TGTGCCAGCACCCTAAAGGGACTAGCGGGAGGGTCCTCCTACGAGCAGTACTTC
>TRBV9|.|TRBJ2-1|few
CASSAPPGPGEQFF
TGTGCCAGCAGCGCGCCCCCGGGACCCGGAGAGCAGTTCTTC
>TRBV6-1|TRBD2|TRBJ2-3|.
CASSAPPSGGPTDTQYF
TGTGCCAGCAGTGCCCCCCCATCGGGGGGGCCGACAGATACGCAGTATTTT
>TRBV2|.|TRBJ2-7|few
CASSEPESYEQYF
TGTGCCAGCAGTGAACCAGAATCCTACGAGCAGTACTTC
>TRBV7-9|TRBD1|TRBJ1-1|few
CASSSRQGLEAFF
TGTGCCAGCAGCTCCCGACAGGGCCTTGAAGCTTTCTTT
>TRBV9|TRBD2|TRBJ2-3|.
CASSVEREVASTDTQYF
TGTGCCAGCAGCGTAGAGCGGGAGGTGGCTTCCACAGATACGCAGTATTTT
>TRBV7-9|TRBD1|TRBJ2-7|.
CASSFRTGGFEQYF
TGTGCCAGCAGCTTCCGGACAGGGGGCTTCGAGCAGTACTTC
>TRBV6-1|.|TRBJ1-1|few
CASRTGLLGAEAFF
TGTGCCAGCAGAACGGGACTCTTGGGCGCTGAAGCTTTCTTT
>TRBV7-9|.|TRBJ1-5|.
CASSYDSSNQPQHF
TGTGCCAGCAGCTATGACAGTTCCAATCAGCCCCAGCATTTT
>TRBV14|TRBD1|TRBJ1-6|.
CASSQDYGQGRNSPLHF
TGTGCCAGCAGCCAAGATTATGGACAGGGAAGAAATTCACCCCTCCACTTT
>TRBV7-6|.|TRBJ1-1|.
CASSDFGQKAFF
TGTGCCAGCAGCGACTTCGGACAGAAAGCTTTCTTT